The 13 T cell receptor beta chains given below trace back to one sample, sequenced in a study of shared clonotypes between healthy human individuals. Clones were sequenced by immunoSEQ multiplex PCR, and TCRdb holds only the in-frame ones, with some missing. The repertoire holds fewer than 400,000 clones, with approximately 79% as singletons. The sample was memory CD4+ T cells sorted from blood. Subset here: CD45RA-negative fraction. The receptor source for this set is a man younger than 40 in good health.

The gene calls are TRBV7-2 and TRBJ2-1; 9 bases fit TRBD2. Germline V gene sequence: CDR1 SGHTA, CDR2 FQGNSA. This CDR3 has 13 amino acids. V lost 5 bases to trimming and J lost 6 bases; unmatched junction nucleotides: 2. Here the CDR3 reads CASSLGLANEQFF. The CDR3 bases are TGTGCCAGCAGCCTGGGACTAGCCAATGAGCAGTTCTTC.

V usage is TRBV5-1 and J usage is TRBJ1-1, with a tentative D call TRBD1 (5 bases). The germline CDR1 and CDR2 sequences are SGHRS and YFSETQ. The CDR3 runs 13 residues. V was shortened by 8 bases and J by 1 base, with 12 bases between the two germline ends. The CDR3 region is CASGWGTNTEAFF. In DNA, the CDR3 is TGCGCCAGTGGCTGGGGCACGAACACTGAAGCTTTCTTT.

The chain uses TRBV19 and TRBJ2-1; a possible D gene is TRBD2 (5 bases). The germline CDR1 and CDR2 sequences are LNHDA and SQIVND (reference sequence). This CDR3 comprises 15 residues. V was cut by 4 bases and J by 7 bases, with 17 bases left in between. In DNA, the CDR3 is TGTGCCAGTAGTAGGTACGGGGTTGTAGGGAATGAGCAGTTCTTC. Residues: CASSRYGVVGNEQFF.

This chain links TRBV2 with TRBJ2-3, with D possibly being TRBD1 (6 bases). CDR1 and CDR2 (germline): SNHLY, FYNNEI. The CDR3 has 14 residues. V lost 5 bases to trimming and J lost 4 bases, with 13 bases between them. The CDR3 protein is CASSKIPGADTQYF. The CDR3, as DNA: TGTGCCAGCAGTAAGATCCCAGGGGCAGATACGCAGTATTTT.

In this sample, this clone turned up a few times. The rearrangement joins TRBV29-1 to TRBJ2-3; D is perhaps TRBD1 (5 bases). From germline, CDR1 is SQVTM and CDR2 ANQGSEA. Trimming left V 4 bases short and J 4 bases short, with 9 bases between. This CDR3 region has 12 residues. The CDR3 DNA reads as TGCAGCGTTGCCCAGGGCGCAGATACGCAGTATTTT. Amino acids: CSVAQGADTQYF.

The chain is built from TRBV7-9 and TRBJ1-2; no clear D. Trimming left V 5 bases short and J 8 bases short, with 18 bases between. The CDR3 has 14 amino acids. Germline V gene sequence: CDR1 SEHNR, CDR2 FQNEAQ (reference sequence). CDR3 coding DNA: TGTGCCAGCAGCCTTAGTGGACCAAGCAAGGGCTACACCTTC. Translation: CASSLSGPSKGYTF.

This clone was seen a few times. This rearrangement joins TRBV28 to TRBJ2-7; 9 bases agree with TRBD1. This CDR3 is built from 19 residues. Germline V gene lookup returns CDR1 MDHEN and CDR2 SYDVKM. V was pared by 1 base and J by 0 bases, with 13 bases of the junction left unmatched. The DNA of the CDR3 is TGTGCCAGCAGTTTATTTCTTCGGTGGGGACAGGGTCTCTCCTACGAGCAGTACTTC. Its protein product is CASSLFLRWGQGLSYEQYF.

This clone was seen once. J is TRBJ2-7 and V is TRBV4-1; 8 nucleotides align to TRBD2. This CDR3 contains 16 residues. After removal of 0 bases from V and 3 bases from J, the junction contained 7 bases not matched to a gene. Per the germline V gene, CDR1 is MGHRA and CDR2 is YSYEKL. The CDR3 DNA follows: TGCGCCAGCAGCCAAGATTACGCGGGGGGCCTCTACGAGCAGTACTTC. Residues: CASSQDYAGGLYEQYF.

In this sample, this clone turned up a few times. The CDR3: CASSYSGRANEQFF. CDR3 DNA: TGCGCCAGCAGTTATAGCGGGAGAGCCAATGAGCAGTTCTTC. The chain employs TRBV10-2 and TRBJ2-1; the match to TRBD2 covers 9 bases. Germline CDR1 is WSHSY and CDR2 is SAAADI. This CDR3 comprises 14 residues. V lost 5 bases and J lost 6; bases outside the gene matches: 5.

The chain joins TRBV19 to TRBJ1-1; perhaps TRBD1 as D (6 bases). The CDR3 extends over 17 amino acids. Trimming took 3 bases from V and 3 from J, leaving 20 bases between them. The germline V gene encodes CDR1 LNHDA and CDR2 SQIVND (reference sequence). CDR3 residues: CASSILSQGLGDTEAFF. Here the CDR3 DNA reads TGTGCCAGTAGTATCCTTTCCCAGGGGCTCGGTGACACTGAAGCTTTCTTT.

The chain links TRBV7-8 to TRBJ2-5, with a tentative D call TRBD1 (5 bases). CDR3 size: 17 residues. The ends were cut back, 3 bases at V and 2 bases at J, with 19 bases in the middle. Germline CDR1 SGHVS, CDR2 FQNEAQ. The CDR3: CASSLSRARDRQETQYF. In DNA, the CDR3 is TGTGCCAGCAGCTTGAGCCGGGCCAGGGATCGACAAGAGACCCAGTACTTC.

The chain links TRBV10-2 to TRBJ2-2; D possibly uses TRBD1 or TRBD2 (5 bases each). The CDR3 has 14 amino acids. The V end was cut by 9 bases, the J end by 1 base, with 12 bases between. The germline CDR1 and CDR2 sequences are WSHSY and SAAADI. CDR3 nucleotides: TGCGCCAGAGCCGGGACGGAGAACACCGGGGAGCTGTTTTTT. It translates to CARAGTENTGELFF.

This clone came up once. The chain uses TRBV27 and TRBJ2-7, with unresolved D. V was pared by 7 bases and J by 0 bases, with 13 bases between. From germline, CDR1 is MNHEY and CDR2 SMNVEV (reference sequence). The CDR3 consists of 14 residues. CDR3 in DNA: TGTGCCAGCAACCCCAGGATTAGCTCCTACGAGCAGTACTTC. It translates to CASNPRISSYEQYF.